The clone carrying this TCR beta chain was observed a few times. Germline CDR1 is ENHRY and CDR2 is SYGVKD. The CDR3 has 12 residues. With 0 bases removed from V and 6 bases from J, the gap between germline ends came to 6 bases. The data originate from a study of CD8 T cells in ankylosing spondylitis. TCRdb used MiXCR to reprocess the 5' RACE reads, holding one entry per CDR3 protein. The sample contains 300,000 to 350,000 distinct CDR3 sequences, roughly 14% of which appear only once. The clonotype comes from a male donor with ankylosing spondylitis or in good health (not recorded which). The sequenced sample consisted of blood, either unsorted or a sorted T cell fraction (not recorded which). V is TRBV10-3 and J is TRBJ2-7; D gene uncertain. DNA of the CDR3: TGTGCCATCAGTGAGTCGAGTAGCGAGCAGTACTTC. Its protein is CAISESSSEQYF.